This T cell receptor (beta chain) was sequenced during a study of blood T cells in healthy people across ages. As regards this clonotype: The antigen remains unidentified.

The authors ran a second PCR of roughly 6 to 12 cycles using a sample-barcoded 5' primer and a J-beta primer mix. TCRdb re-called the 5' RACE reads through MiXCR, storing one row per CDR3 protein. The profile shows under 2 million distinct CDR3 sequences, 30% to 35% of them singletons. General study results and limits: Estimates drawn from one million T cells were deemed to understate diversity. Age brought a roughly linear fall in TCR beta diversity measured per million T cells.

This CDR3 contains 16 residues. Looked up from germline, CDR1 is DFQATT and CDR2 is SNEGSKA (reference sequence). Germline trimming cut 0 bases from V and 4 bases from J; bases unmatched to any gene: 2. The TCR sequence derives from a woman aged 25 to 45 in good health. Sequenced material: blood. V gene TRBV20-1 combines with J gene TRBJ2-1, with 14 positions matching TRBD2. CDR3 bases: TGCAGTGCTAGAGACCGGACTAGCGGGAGGTACAATGAGCAGTTCTTC. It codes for CSARDRTSGRYNEQFF.